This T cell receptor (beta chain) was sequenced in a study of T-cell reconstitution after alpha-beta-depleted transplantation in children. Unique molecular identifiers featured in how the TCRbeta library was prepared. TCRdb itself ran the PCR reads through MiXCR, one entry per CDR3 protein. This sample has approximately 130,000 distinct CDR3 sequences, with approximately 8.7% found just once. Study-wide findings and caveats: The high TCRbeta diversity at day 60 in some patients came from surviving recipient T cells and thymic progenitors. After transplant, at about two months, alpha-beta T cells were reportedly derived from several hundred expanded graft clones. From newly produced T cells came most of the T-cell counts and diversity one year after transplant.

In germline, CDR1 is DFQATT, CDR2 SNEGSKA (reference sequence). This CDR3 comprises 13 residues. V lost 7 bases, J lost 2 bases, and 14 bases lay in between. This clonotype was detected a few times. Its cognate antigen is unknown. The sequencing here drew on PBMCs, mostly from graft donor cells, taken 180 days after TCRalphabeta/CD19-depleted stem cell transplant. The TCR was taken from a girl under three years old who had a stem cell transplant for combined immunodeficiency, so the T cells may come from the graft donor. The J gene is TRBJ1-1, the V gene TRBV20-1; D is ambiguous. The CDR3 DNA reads TGCAGTGAAGACTCGGCGGCCAACACTGAAGCTTTCTTT. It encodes CSEDSAANTEAFF.